Below, 8 T cell receptor beta chains from the same sample are listed, as sequenced in a study of Graves' ophthalmopathy and Graves' hyperthyroidism. The sequenced template was RNA, covering the TCR beta CDR3 region. HTBI primers were used in a first-round RT-PCR, which preceded a second-round multiplex PCR. MiXCR, run by TCRdb on the multiplex PCR reads, gives a single entry per CDR3 protein. The repertoire holds hundreds of thousands of distinct CDR3 sequences, with around a fifth as singletons. The sequenced sample was peripheral blood. The receptors were gathered from a woman under 30 with stable Graves' hyperthyroidism. Some clones in this sample may be carry-over from other donors' samples.

This clonotype was seen at least ten times. In nucleotides, the CDR3 is TGCGCCAGCAGCTTGGCCGGGACAGAATATGGCTACACCTTC. Protein sequence: CASSLAGTEYGYTF. The chain carries TRBV5-1 and TRBJ1-2, with TRBD1 matching 7 bases. From germline, CDR1 is SGHRS and CDR2 YFSETQ. V gave up 0 bases and J gave up 5 bases; unmatched junction bases: 4. The CDR3 runs to 14 residues.

This chain uses TRBV12-3 or TRBV12-4 with TRBJ1-2, with unresolved D. V was pared by 3 bases and J by 8 bases, with 10 bases between. There are 12 residues in the CDR3. CDR3 protein: CASSLEGWGYTF. CDR3 sequence (DNA): TGTGCCAGCAGTTTGGAGGGATGGGGCTACACCTTC.

This clonotype was counted a few times. The rearrangement links TRBV5-1 to TRBJ2-7; TRBD1 matches 8 bases. In germline, CDR1 is SGHRS, CDR2 YFSETQ. J was trimmed by 7 bases and V by 3 bases; bases with no gene match: 6. The CDR3 is made up of 13 amino acids. CDR3 nucleotide sequence: TGCGCCAGCAGCTCGACAGGGGTTGTGGAGCAGTACTTC. Protein: CASSSTGVVEQYF.

This clonotype was counted only a few times. The chain carries TRBV4-1 and TRBJ1-1; 9 bases are shared with TRBD1. J lost 7 bases, V lost 4 bases, and 4 bases had no gene match. The CDR3 is 13 residues long. Germline CDR1 MGHRA, CDR2 YSYEKL. The CDR3 DNA sequence: TGCGCCAGCAGCCGGGGACAGGGTGATGAAGCTTTCTTT. Protein product: CASSRGQGDEAFF.

The chain couples TRBV7-9 to TRBJ1-2; the D is unclear. Germline V lookup: CDR1 SEHNR, CDR2 FQNEAQ (reference sequence). CDR3 size: 15 residues. V lost 4 bases and J lost 0, with 12 bases in between. CDR3 DNA: TGTGCCAGCAGCTCAGTTGGGGTAGCTAACTATGGCTACACCTTC. This codes for CASSSVGVANYGYTF.

This chain joins TRBV6-1 and TRBJ2-5, with D maybe TRBD1 (5 bases). The V gene's germline CDR1 is MNHNS and CDR2 SASEGT. The CDR3 sequence is 15 residues long. Trimming pared 1 base from V and 6 bases from J, leaving 15 bases between. CDR3: CASSEDVQGVKTQYF. DNA for the CDR3: TGTGCCAGCAGTGAAGACGTCCAGGGCGTGAAGACCCAGTACTTC.

This clonotype occurred many times. The V and J genes are TRBV5-1 and TRBJ2-5, with a possible D match to TRBD1 (5 bases). The CDR3 is made up of 14 amino acids. Trimming shortened V by 0 bases and J by 4 bases, and 10 bases separated the two germline ends. From germline, CDR1 is SGHRS and CDR2 YFSETQ. CDR3 region: CASSLGQQRETQYF. CDR3 nucleotide sequence: TGCGCCAGCAGCTTGGGACAGCAAAGAGAGACCCAGTACTTC.

This chain uses TRBV12-3 or TRBV12-4 with TRBJ2-5, with D perhaps matching TRBD1 (5 bases). The CDR3 is 13 residues long. V was trimmed by 4 bases and J by 5 bases, leaving 11 bases between them. The CDR3 region is CASSYVQGETQYF. The CDR3 DNA sequence: TGTGCCAGCAGTTACGTCCAGGGCGAGACCCAGTACTTC.